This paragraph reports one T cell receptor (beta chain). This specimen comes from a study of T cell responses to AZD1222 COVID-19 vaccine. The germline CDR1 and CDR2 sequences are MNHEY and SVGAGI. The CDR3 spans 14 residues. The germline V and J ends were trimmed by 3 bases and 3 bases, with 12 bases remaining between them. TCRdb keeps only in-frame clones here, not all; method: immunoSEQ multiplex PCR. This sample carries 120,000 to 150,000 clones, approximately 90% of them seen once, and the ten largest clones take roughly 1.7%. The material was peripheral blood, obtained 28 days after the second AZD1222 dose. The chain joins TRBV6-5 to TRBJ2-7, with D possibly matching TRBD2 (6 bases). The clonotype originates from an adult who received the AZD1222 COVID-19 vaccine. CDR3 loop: CASSYGGVRYEQYF. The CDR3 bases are TGTGCCAGCAGTTATGGAGGGGTCCGCTACGAGCAGTACTTC.